This T cell receptor (beta chain) was identified during a study of identical twins. TCRdb ran MiXCR on the 5' RACE reads and lists one entry per CDR3 protein. The repertoire holds about 890,000 distinct CDR3 sequences, roughly 12% seen once, with about 1.5% in the top ten. The V and J ends lost 4 bases and 1 base, in that order; junction bases with no gene match: 4. This CDR3 spans 16 amino acids. Per the germline V gene, CDR1 is MNHEY and CDR2 is SVGAGI. This same sample was also part of a study on yellow fever vaccine responses in identical twins.

This sequence joins TRBV6-5 and TRBJ2-1, with 10 bases fitting TRBD2. The source of this sequence is a woman between 18 and 30 years old in good health. Source material: PBMCs. The CDR3 reads CASSSSGRGSYNEQFF. The CDR3 region has the DNA TGTGCCAGCAGTTCCAGCGGGAGGGGATCCTACAATGAGCAGTTCTTC.